Below, 32 T cell receptor beta chains from the same sample are listed, as sequenced in a study of CD8 T cells in Susac syndrome. Random hexamers served to reverse transcribe roughly 0.45 to 1 ug RNA. TCRdb reprocessed the immunoSEQ multiplex PCR reads via MiXCR and lists one record per CDR3 protein. The sample holds about 130,000 distinct CDR3 sequences; around nine tenths are singletons and the top ten take around 0.24%. The material sequenced was CD8+ T cells from PBMCs. Receptors were obtained from a human donor with multiple sclerosis.

The rearrangement joins TRBV13 to TRBJ2-3, with D uncertain. The V gene lost 0 bases and the J gene lost 0 bases, with 10 bases spanning the gap. CDR1 and CDR2 (germline): PRHDT, FYEKMQ (reference sequence). The CDR3 runs 16 residues. This chain's CDR3 is CASSLGAVPSTDTQYF. The CDR3 DNA reads as TGTGCCAGCAGCTTAGGGGCGGTTCCTAGCACAGATACGCAGTATTTT.

The rearrangement uses TRBV27 and TRBJ2-7; 8 bases line up with TRBD2. CDR3 length equals 13 residues. V lost 10 bases, J lost 7 bases, and 12 bases stayed unmatched. The germline CDR1 and CDR2 sequences are MNHEY and SMNVEV (reference sequence). This CDR3 reads CATEPGGGGEQYF. CDR3 in DNA: TGTGCCACGGAACCCGGGGGGGGCGGAGAGCAGTACTTC.

The chain uses TRBV29-1 and TRBJ1-1; D not resolved. From germline, CDR1 is SQVTM and CDR2 ANQGSEA. The CDR3 sequence is 12 residues long. DNA for the CDR3: TGCAGAGGAAGAGACACATCTACTGAAGCTTTCTTT. Amino acids: CRGRDTSTEAFF. Filled out from reference TRBV29-1 and TRBJ1-1, the complete variable domain reads SAVISQKPSRDICQRGTSLTIQCQVDSQVTMMFWYRQQPGQSLTLIATANQGSEATYESGFVIDKFPISRPNLTFSTLTVSNMSPEDSSIYLCRGRDTSTEAFFGQGTRLTVV.

The J gene is TRBJ2-7, the V gene TRBV7-9; D gene uncertain. The CDR3 is 14 amino acids. Germline CDR1 and CDR2: SEHNR and FQNEAQ (reference sequence). V was trimmed by 3 bases and J by 2 bases, leaving 11 bases between them. CDR3 sequence (DNA): TGTGCCAGCAGCTTGGTCGGAGTGACCTACGAGCAGTACTTC. It codes for CASSLVGVTYEQYF.

The table lists this clonotype with a count of one. The V and J genes are TRBV4-2 and TRBJ2-5; TRBD2 matches 7 bases. V gave up 0 bases and J gave up 6 bases; unmatched junction bases: 7. The CDR3 runs 15 residues. Germline CDR1 reads LGHNA; CDR2 reads YNFKEQ. In DNA, the CDR3 is TGTGCCAGCAGCCAAGATCCCGGGAGCGGGAAGACCCAGTACTTC. As protein: CASSQDPGSGKTQYF.

This sequence joins TRBV30 and TRBJ2-2, with 12 bases matching TRBD2. V was pared by 3 bases and J by 0 bases, with 8 bases of the junction left unmatched. Germline-derived CDR1 and CDR2 are GTSNPN and SVGIG (reference sequence). The CDR3 contains 18 residues. CDR3 loop: CAWRGLAGGGSNTGELFF. The CDR3, as DNA: TGTGCCTGGAGAGGGCTAGCGGGAGGGGGGTCGAACACCGGGGAGCTGTTTTTT.

The rearrangement links TRBV20-1 to TRBJ2-2; 9 bases agree with TRBD2. J lost 3 bases, V lost 6 bases, and 11 bases had no gene match. In germline, CDR1 is DFQATT, CDR2 SNEGSKA (reference sequence). The CDR3 sequence is 16 residues long. CDR3 in DNA: TGCAGTGCAAACGGACTAGCGCAGGGATACACCGGGGAGCTGTTTTTT. Residues: CSANGLAQGYTGELFF.

The chain couples TRBV6-5 to TRBJ2-3; D possibly corresponds to TRBD2 (5 bases). This CDR3 has 12 residues. Germline lookup yields CDR1 MNHEY and CDR2 SVGAGI. This CDR3 reads CAGGPTPDTQYF. The DNA for the CDR3 is TGTGCAGGCGGGCCTACGCCGGATACGCAGTATTTT.

V usage is TRBV6-5 and J usage is TRBJ1-2; tentatively, D is TRBD1 (5 bases). Trimming pared 4 bases from V and 0 bases from J, leaving 9 bases between. CDR1 is MNHEY, CDR2 SVGAGI, per germline. The CDR3 sequence is 14 residues long. As DNA, the CDR3 is TGTGCCAGCAGTTCTTTGACAGCTAACTATGGCTACACCTTC. Translated: CASSSLTANYGYTF.

The chain combines TRBV10-3 with TRBJ2-1; D ambiguous. Trimming left V 2 bases short and J 4 bases short, with 9 bases between. This CDR3 contains 14 residues. The germline CDR1 and CDR2 sequences are ENHRY and SYGVKD. DNA for the CDR3: TGTGCCATCAGTGAGGACGGAAATTACAATGAGCAGTTCTTC. Translation: CAISEDGNYNEQFF.

V usage is TRBV20-1 and J usage is TRBJ2-7; the D gene is possibly TRBD2 (5 bases). Trimming removed 4 bases from V and 6 bases from J, with 19 bases in between. Per the germline V gene, CDR1 is DFQATT and CDR2 is SNEGSKA (reference sequence). This CDR3 comprises 14 residues. The CDR3: CSAIQAESEFEQYF. DNA for the CDR3: TGCAGTGCTATCCAAGCGGAGTCGGAGTTCGAGCAGTACTTC.

The V and J genes are TRBV29-1 and TRBJ2-5; 7 positions agree with TRBD2. Germline CDR1 reads SQVTM; CDR2 reads ANQGSEA. CDR3 length: 12 residues. Trimming removed 8 bases from V and 3 bases from J; junction bases left unmatched: 6. The CDR3 DNA reads TGCAGCTCCGAGGCGGGGGAAGAGACCCAGTACTTC. Translated: CSSEAGEETQYF.

The chain carries TRBV7-9 and TRBJ2-7; 8 bases match TRBD2. V lost 6 bases, J lost 7 bases, and 11 bases stayed unmatched. The CDR3 is 14 amino acids. The V gene's germline CDR1 is SEHNR and CDR2 FQNEAQ (reference sequence). CDR3 protein: CASSGTTGLEEQYF. In nucleotides, the CDR3 is TGTGCCAGCAGTGGGACTACGGGACTAGAGGAGCAGTACTTC.

The chain carries TRBV5-6 and TRBJ1-1; maybe TRBD1 (6 bases). Between the trimmed V and J ends, which lost 5 bases and 1 base, there was a span of 15 bases. The CDR3 loop spans 15 amino acids. CDR1 is SGHDT and CDR2 is YYEEEE in the germline V gene. CDR3 region: CASSPYGGRNTEAFF. The CDR3 DNA reads TGTGCCAGCAGTCCCTACGGGGGCCGGAACACTGAAGCTTTCTTT.

The V and J genes are TRBV18 and TRBJ2-1; D is unclear. V was trimmed by 5 bases and J by 10 bases, leaving 15 bases between them. Germline CDR1 reads KGHSH; CDR2 reads LQKENI. The CDR3 loop spans 13 amino acids. The CDR3: CASSEDGRGEQFF. In nucleotides, the CDR3 is TGTGCCAGCTCAGAGGACGGCCGCGGCGAGCAGTTCTTC.

V and J are TRBV7-6 and TRBJ1-5; the match to TRBD1 covers 8 bases. Looked up from germline, CDR1 is SGHVS and CDR2 is FNYEAQ. The V and J ends lost 0 bases and 4 bases, in that order; junction bases with no gene match: 2. The CDR3 consists of 15 residues. The CDR3 bases are TGTGCCAGCAGCTTAGCCCAGGGGGCTAATCAGCCCCAGCATTTT. Translating it yields CASSLAQGANQPQHF.

This clonotype has a single count. The chain combines TRBV27 with TRBJ2-3; TRBD2 agrees at 7 bases. CDR3 length: 15 amino acids. With V trimmed by 6 bases and J by 3 bases, 9 bases remained unmatched. Germline CDR1 MNHEY, CDR2 SMNVEV (reference sequence). The CDR3 reads CASRFIGSGTDTQYF. For the CDR3, the DNA is TGTGCCAGCAGATTCATTGGTAGCGGGACAGATACGCAGTATTTT.

This chain connects TRBV30 to TRBJ2-6; D possibly corresponds to TRBD2 (6 bases). Germline V CDR1 and CDR2: GTSNPN, SVGIG (reference sequence). V lost 3 bases and J lost 2, with 14 bases in between. The CDR3 runs 16 residues. The CDR3 region is CAWRGGSLPGANVLTF. CDR3 bases: TGTGCCTGGAGAGGAGGGTCTTTGCCTGGGGCCAACGTCCTGACTTTC.

This chain joins TRBV6-2 or TRBV6-3 and TRBJ2-7; D gene uncertain. The V gene's germline CDR1 is MNHEY and CDR2 SVGEGT. The ends were cut back, 5 bases at V and 7 bases at J, with 12 bases in the middle. There are 12 residues in the CDR3. CDR3 sequence: CASSPTTGEQYF. DNA for the CDR3: TGTGCCAGCAGTCCCACGACGGGTGAGCAGTACTTC.

The chain recombines TRBV13 with TRBJ2-2, with 13 bases identical to TRBD2. Looked up from germline, CDR1 is PRHDT and CDR2 is FYEKMQ (reference sequence). This CDR3 is 16 amino acids long. Trimming at V came to 4 bases and at J to 6 bases, leaving 5 bases not matched to a gene. The CDR3 DNA reads as TGTGCCAGCAGCTATGGACTAGCGGGAGTTGCCGGGGAGCTGTTTTTT. It encodes CASSYGLAGVAGELFF.

The gene calls are TRBV6-1 and TRBJ2-5; TRBD1 matches at 9 bases. V lost 9 bases to trimming and J lost 4 bases; unmatched junction nucleotides: 21. The germline V gene has CDR1 MNHNS and CDR2 SASEGT. CDR3 length: 18 amino acids. CDR3 nucleotides: TGTGCCAGTAAAGATTATGCTTCGGGACAGGGTACGTCAGAGACCCAGTACTTC. It is translated as CASKDYASGQGTSETQYF.

The V call is TRBV27, the J call TRBJ2-3, with 7 bases fitting TRBD1. CDR1 is MNHEY, CDR2 SMNVEV, per germline (reference sequence). This CDR3 comprises 14 residues. The V and J ends lost 7 bases and 2 bases, in that order; junction bases with no gene match: 6. The CDR3 DNA reads as TGTGCCAGCAATCCAGGGGGATTCACAGATACGCAGTATTTT. This gives the protein CASNPGGFTDTQYF.

This clonotype was seen a single time. V and J are TRBV2 and TRBJ2-7, with D unclear. CDR1 is SNHLY and CDR2 is FYNNEI in the germline V gene. V gave up 7 bases and J gave up 5 bases, with 15 bases separating them. The CDR3 contains 13 residues. In DNA, the CDR3 is TGTGCCAGCACTGGGTCTCGAAGAAACGAGCAGTACTTC. It translates to CASTGSRRNEQYF.

The CDR3 nucleotides read TGTGCCAGCAGCCAAGATGGAGAATATAGCAATCAGCCCCAGCATTTT. Translating gives CASSQDGEYSNQPQHF. The chain combines TRBV4-2 with TRBJ1-5, with D unclear. Germline-derived CDR1 and CDR2 are LGHNA and YNFKEQ. CDR3 length: 16 residues. V lost 0 bases and J lost 0, with 9 bases in between.

This chain connects TRBV6-5 to TRBJ2-1, with 11 bases matching TRBD1. CDR1 and CDR2 (germline): MNHEY, SVGAGI. The J segment lost 6 bases and the V segment lost 7 bases, leaving 8 bases of the junction unmatched. The CDR3 consists of 15 residues. The chain's CDR3 is CASNSGTGGGNEQFF. In DNA form, the CDR3 reads TGTGCCAGCAACTCCGGGACAGGGGGTGGCAATGAGCAGTTCTTC.

The gene calls are TRBV6-2 or TRBV6-3 and TRBJ2-7; D might be TRBD2 (5 bases). Germline values: CDR1 MNHEY, CDR2 SVGEGT. This CDR3 is built from 14 residues. The V and J ends lost 4 bases and 4 bases respectively, with 14 bases between them. The CDR3 reads CASSSAGLTYEQYF. Written as DNA, the CDR3 is TGTGCCAGCAGTTCCGCGGGTCTTACTTACGAGCAGTACTTC.

This clonotype was counted only a few times. The chain joins TRBV9 to TRBJ2-7; no definite D call. Germline V lookup: CDR1 SGDLS, CDR2 YYNGEE. The CDR3 is 13 amino acids. Between the trimmed V and J ends, which lost 2 bases and 6 bases, there was a span of 12 bases. The CDR3 protein is CASSVGPPGEQYF. Written as DNA, the CDR3 is TGTGCCAGCAGCGTGGGTCCTCCGGGCGAGCAGTACTTC.

J is TRBJ1-2 and V is TRBV4-1, with D hard to call. Germline CDR1 reads MGHRA; CDR2 reads YSYEKL. V was pared by 1 base and J by 8 bases, with 11 bases between. There are 13 residues in the CDR3. In DNA form, the CDR3 reads TGCGCCAGCAGCCAAGCAACCGCCTACGGCTACACCTTC. Translation: CASSQATAYGYTF.

The J gene is TRBJ2-1, the V gene TRBV7-8; D not certain. The V end was cut by 5 bases, the J end by 3 bases, with 14 bases between. Germline CDR1 reads SGHVS; CDR2 reads FQNEAQ. The CDR3 has 15 residues. DNA of the CDR3: TGTGCCAGCAGCGTTGCTGGCGGCTACTACAATGAGCAGTTCTTC. This gives the protein CASSVAGGYYNEQFF.

The chain combines TRBV6-5 with TRBJ1-2; tentatively, D is TRBD1 (5 bases). The germline gives CDR1 MNHEY, CDR2 SVGAGI. The CDR3 length is 14 residues. The germline V and J ends were trimmed by 1 base and 5 bases, with 11 bases remaining between them. The CDR3: CASSYLAGPYGYTF. The CDR3 DNA follows: TGTGCCAGCAGTTACTTGGCAGGGCCGTATGGCTACACCTTC.

The chain carries TRBV29-1 and TRBJ2-2; D is uncertain. Per the germline V gene, CDR1 is SQVTM and CDR2 is ANQGSEA. The CDR3 is 12 amino acids. Trimming shortened V by 5 bases and J by 4 bases, and 8 bases separated the two germline ends. The CDR3, as DNA: TGCAGCGTTCCAGCAGGCACCGGGGAGCTGTTTTTT. This translates into CSVPAGTGELFF.

The chain couples TRBV6-2 or TRBV6-3 to TRBJ2-1; D is uncertain. V lost 2 bases to trimming and J lost 8 bases, with 7 bases between them. From germline, CDR1 is MNHEY and CDR2 SVGEGT. The CDR3 extends over 12 amino acids. CDR3 in amino acids: CASSYGWDEQFF. The CDR3 coding sequence is TGTGCCAGCAGTTACGGGTGGGATGAGCAGTTCTTC.